This T cell receptor beta chain was documented in a study of blood T cell repertoires in COVID-19. The wider study: PBMCs, B-cell-depleted T cells, or T cells provided the cDNA or gDNA that made up the material.

Unmatched junction bases numbered 4, after V lost 5 bases and J lost 0 bases. CDR3 length equals 15 residues. CDR1 and CDR2 (germline): ENHRY, SYGVKD. TCRdb's copy holds only in-frame clones and misses some; the assay was immunoSEQ multiplex PCR. The repertoire holds 250,000 to 300,000 clones, with roughly 88% as singletons. Material: PBMCs or T cells enriched from blood (not recorded which). This chain links TRBV10-3 with TRBJ1-5; the match to TRBD1 covers 7 bases. This receptor was taken from a woman aged 40 to 50 with acute COVID-19. CDR3 in amino acids: CAISITGDSNQPQHF. The CDR3 region has the DNA TGTGCCATCAGTATAACAGGGGATAGCAATCAGCCCCAGCATTTT.